This TCR beta chain comes out of a study of T cell repertoires in cytomegalovirus infection. Whole-study results and caveats: Cumulative public TCR beta family frequency identified CMV carriers with the relevant HLA. The response measured ex vivo was dominated by TCR beta clonotypes (HLA-C-restricted and CMV-specific).

Points on this clonotype: The antigen remains unidentified.

Via MiXCR, TCRdb re-called the reads, giving one row per CDR3 protein. The repertoire has approximately 700,000 distinct CDR3 sequences, roughly 35% of them found once; the top ten carry around 2.8%. In germline, CDR1 is SGHVS, CDR2 FNYEAQ. V lost 0 bases, J lost 2 bases, and 5 bases stayed unmatched. The CDR3 contains 17 residues. V usage is TRBV7-6 and J usage is TRBJ2-1, with 9 bases lining up with TRBD2. The TCR sequence derives from a human donor in good health (CMV status not recorded). Some clones in this sample may be carry-over from other donors' samples. Material: PBMCs. The CDR3 reads CASSLAGGGAAYNEQFF. The CDR3 DNA follows: TGTGCCAGCAGCTTAGCAGGCGGGGGGGCCGCCTACAATGAGCAGTTCTTC.